The next 19 T cell receptor beta chains were all read from a single sample in a study of blood T cell repertoires in COVID-19. The protocol was immunoSEQ multiplex PCR, while the TCRdb copy is restricted to in-frame clones and leaves out a portion. The sample holds about 210,000 clones, around 81% seen once. The sample comprised PBMCs or T cells enriched from blood (not recorded which). These receptors came from a woman in her 50s with acute COVID-19.

The chain couples TRBV7-9 to TRBJ2-5; 15 positions match TRBD2. Germline CDR1 SEHNR, CDR2 FQNEAQ (reference sequence). The CDR3 spans 17 residues. V lost 6 bases to trimming and J lost 1 base; unmatched junction nucleotides: 6. CDR3 bases: TGTGCCAGCAGAAAAGGACTAGCGGGGGGGCCCCAAGAGACCCAGTACTTC. It yields the protein CASRKGLAGGPQETQYF.

This clone was observed once. The chain links TRBV4-3 to TRBJ2-7, with 9 positions matching TRBD1. V was pared by 1 base and J by 4 bases, with 5 bases of the junction left unmatched. Germline V gene lookup returns CDR1 LGHNA and CDR2 YSLEER. The CDR3 loop spans 15 amino acids. For the CDR3, the DNA is TGCGCCAGCAGCCAAGGGACAGGGGTATCGTACGAGCAGTACTTC. This gives the protein CASSQGTGVSYEQYF.

This chain connects TRBV18 to TRBJ2-7; 14 bases map to TRBD2. This CDR3 is 15 amino acids long. The germline CDR1 and CDR2 sequences are KGHSH and LQKENI. Trimming cost V 8 bases and J 3 bases; bases outside gene matches: 6. For the CDR3, the DNA is TGTGCCAGCAGAACGGGACTAGCGGGAGACTACGAGCAGTACTTC. Residues: CASRTGLAGDYEQYF. The full variable domain, with the rest looked up from reference TRBV18 and TRBJ2-7, is NAGVMQNPRHLVRRRGQEARLRCSPMKGHSHVYWYRQLPEEGLKFMVYLQKENIIDESGMPKERFSAEFPKEGPSILRIQQVVRGDSAAYFCASRTGLAGDYEQYFGPGTRLTVT.

CDR3 loop: CASSPGVTSGITDTQYF. The CDR3 nucleotides read TGTGCCAGCTCACCCGGAGTGACTAGCGGCATCACAGATACGCAGTATTTT. The chain couples TRBV18 to TRBJ2-3, with 9 positions matching TRBD2. V lost 3 bases and J lost 2; bases outside the gene matches: 9. Germline V gene data show CDR1 as KGHSH and CDR2 as LQKENI. The CDR3 runs to 17 residues.

The V call is TRBV5-4, the J call TRBJ2-5, with D possibly being TRBD1 (6 bases). The CDR3 is made up of 13 amino acids. Trimming left V 2 bases short and J 7 bases short, with 12 bases between. From germline, CDR1 is SGHNT and CDR2 YYREEE (reference sequence). CDR3: CASSFGQRGTQYF. CDR3 in DNA: TGTGCCAGCAGCTTCGGACAGAGGGGGACCCAGTACTTC.

This clone was seen just once. The V gene is TRBV28, the J gene TRBJ2-2, with a possible D match to TRBD2 (7 bases). Per germline, CDR1 MDHEN and CDR2 SYDVKM. With 5 bases removed from V and 1 base from J, the gap between germline ends came to 17 bases. This CDR3 has 17 amino acids. The chain's CDR3 is CASSGRRGGGNTGELFF. DNA of the CDR3: TGTGCCAGCAGTGGCAGGAGGGGGGGCGGGAACACCGGGGAGCTGTTTTTT. The full variable domain, completed using reference TRBV28 and TRBJ2-2, is DVKVTQSSRYLVKRTGEKVFLECVQDMDHENMFWYRQDPGLGLRLIYFSYDVKMKEKGDIPEGYSVSREKKERFSLILESASTNQTSMYLCASSGRRGGGNTGELFFGEGSRLTVL.

The count of this clone is one. The chain recombines TRBV7-9 with TRBJ2-6, with D possibly matching TRBD1 (6 bases). V was cut by 4 bases and J by 2 bases, with 21 bases left in between. The CDR3 covers 19 residues. Per the germline V gene, CDR1 is SEHNR and CDR2 is FQNEAQ (reference sequence). This CDR3 is CASSSPWGQGGTGANVLTF. In nucleotides, the CDR3 is TGTGCCAGCAGCTCGCCCTGGGGGCAGGGTGGGACTGGGGCCAACGTCCTGACTTTC.

This clone has a single count. In DNA, the CDR3 is TGTGCCAGCAGCTGGACAATTTCCAGGGGTGAAAAACTGTTTTTT. Translating it yields CASSWTISRGEKLFF. The chain combines TRBV7-2 with TRBJ1-4, with D possibly being TRBD1 (6 bases). Germline V gene sequence: CDR1 SGHTA, CDR2 FQGNSA. Trimming removed 4 bases at V and 7 bases at J, with 16 bases between. This CDR3 region has 15 residues.

This sequence joins TRBV10-3 and TRBJ1-2; D is ambiguous. The V and J ends lost 1 base and 6 bases respectively, with 12 bases between them. The CDR3 covers 14 residues. The germline V gene has CDR1 ENHRY and CDR2 SYGVKD. The CDR3 spells CAISEFGIGDGYTF. DNA for the CDR3: TGTGCCATCAGTGAGTTCGGAATCGGGGATGGCTACACCTTC.

This chain joins TRBV27 and TRBJ2-7, with 8 nucleotides matching TRBD1. Trimming took 6 bases from V and 2 from J; bases not matched to a gene: 6. Germline V gene lookup returns CDR1 MNHEY and CDR2 SMNVEV (reference sequence). The CDR3 spans 14 residues. CDR3 in amino acids: CASRQDRAAYEQYF. The DNA of the CDR3 is TGTGCCAGCAGACAGGACAGGGCGGCCTACGAGCAGTACTTC.

V usage is TRBV2 and J usage is TRBJ2-2; 8 bases match TRBD1. The CDR3 consists of 15 residues. The V and J ends lost 7 bases and 2 bases, in that order; junction bases with no gene match: 6. Germline V gene lookup returns CDR1 SNHLY and CDR2 FYNNEI. The CDR3 DNA reads TGTGCCAGCACTCCGGACAGGGTTAACACCGGGGAGCTGTTTTTT. As protein: CASTPDRVNTGELFF.

DNA of the CDR3: TGTGCCAGCAGACTTGGAAGGACTAGCGGGAGAGTATTGGACGAGCAGTACTTC. This gives the protein CASRLGRTSGRVLDEQYF. The chain carries TRBV2 and TRBJ2-7, with 13 positions matching TRBD2. From germline, CDR1 is SNHLY and CDR2 FYNNEI. This CDR3 is built from 18 residues. The J segment lost 5 bases and the V segment lost 6 bases, leaving 16 bases of the junction unmatched.

The J gene is TRBJ1-1, the V gene TRBV28; 9 bases fit TRBD1. The CDR3 totals 14 residues. Per the germline V gene, CDR1 is MDHEN and CDR2 is SYDVKM. With V trimmed by 6 bases and J by 3 bases, 5 bases remained unmatched. The CDR3 region has the DNA TGTGCCAGCAGGACAGGACAGGGGTACACTGAAGCTTTCTTT. Translation gives CASRTGQGYTEAFF.

The genes are TRBV5-1 and TRBJ2-5, with TRBD1 matching over 10 bases. The trim removed 4 bases at V and 5 bases at J, leaving 8 bases unmatched. The V gene's germline CDR1 is SGHRS and CDR2 YFSETQ. The CDR3 spans 15 residues. Here the CDR3 reads CASSTGTGVWETQYF. Here the CDR3 DNA reads TGCGCCAGCAGCACTGGGACAGGGGTATGGGAGACCCAGTACTTC.

The V and J genes are TRBV4-1 and TRBJ1-1; D uncertain. Germline values: CDR1 MGHRA, CDR2 YSYEKL. This CDR3 contains 14 residues. Trimming left V 4 bases short and J 7 bases short, with 16 bases between. In DNA form, the CDR3 reads TGCGCCAGCAGCCCCGGTGAGGGAAATGGTGAAGCTTTCTTT. It yields the protein CASSPGEGNGEAFF.

This chain connects TRBV6-5 to TRBJ2-1; TRBD1 aligns across 9 bases. The J segment lost 6 bases and the V segment lost 0 bases, leaving 3 bases of the junction unmatched. This CDR3 region has 15 residues. The germline CDR1 and CDR2 sequences are MNHEY and SVGAGI. The CDR3 reads CASSYSGTGPNEQFF. The CDR3 DNA is TGTGCCAGCAGTTACTCGGGGACAGGGCCCAATGAGCAGTTCTTC.

This sequence joins TRBV5-4 and TRBJ1-6; a weak D match, TRBD1 (5 bases). The CDR3 is 14 amino acids. Per the germline V gene, CDR1 is SGHNT and CDR2 is YYREEE (reference sequence). V lost 1 base, J lost 7 bases, and 9 bases lay in between. The CDR3 sequence: CASSLQGINSPLHF. The CDR3 DNA reads TGTGCCAGCAGCTTGCAGGGAATCAATTCACCCCTCCACTTT.

In this sample, this clone turned up a few times. The chain recombines TRBV7-9 with TRBJ1-5; 9 bases align to TRBD1. The CDR3 contains 16 residues. Trimming removed 4 bases from V and 6 bases from J; junction bases left unmatched: 10. The germline gives CDR1 SEHNR, CDR2 FQNEAQ (reference sequence). The CDR3 spells CASSSGTGKVGQPQHF. CDR3 bases: TGTGCCAGCAGCTCCGGGACAGGGAAGGTCGGTCAGCCCCAGCATTTT.

This chain links TRBV6-4 with TRBJ1-1; D unclear. Germline CDR1 reads MRHNA; CDR2 reads SNTAGT. The CDR3 is 14 residues long. Deletions cut 3 bases from V and 6 bases from J, with 14 bases between. The CDR3 DNA sequence: TGTGCCAGCAGTGAAATACCGGGGAGGGCTGAAGCTTTCTTT. Protein product: CASSEIPGRAEAFF.